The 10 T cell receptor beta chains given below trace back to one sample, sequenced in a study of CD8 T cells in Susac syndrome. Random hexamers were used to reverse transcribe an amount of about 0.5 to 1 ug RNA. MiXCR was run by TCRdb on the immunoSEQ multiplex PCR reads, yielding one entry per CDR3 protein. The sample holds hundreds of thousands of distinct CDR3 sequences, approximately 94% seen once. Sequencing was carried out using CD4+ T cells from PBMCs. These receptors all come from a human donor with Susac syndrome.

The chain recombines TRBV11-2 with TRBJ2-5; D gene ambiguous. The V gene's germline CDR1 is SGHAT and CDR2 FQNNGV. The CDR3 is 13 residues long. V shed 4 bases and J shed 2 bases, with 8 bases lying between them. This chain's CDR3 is CASSSMGQETQYF. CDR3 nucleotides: TGTGCCAGCAGCTCAATGGGGCAAGAGACCCAGTACTTC.

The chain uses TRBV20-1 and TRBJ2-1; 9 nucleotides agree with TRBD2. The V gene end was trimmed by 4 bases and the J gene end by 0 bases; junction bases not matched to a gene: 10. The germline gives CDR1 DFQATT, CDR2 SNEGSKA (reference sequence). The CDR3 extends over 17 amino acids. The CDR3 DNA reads TGCAGTGCTATAGGAGCGGGGGGTCCAAGCTCCTACAATGAGCAGTTCTTC. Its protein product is CSAIGAGGPSSYNEQFF.

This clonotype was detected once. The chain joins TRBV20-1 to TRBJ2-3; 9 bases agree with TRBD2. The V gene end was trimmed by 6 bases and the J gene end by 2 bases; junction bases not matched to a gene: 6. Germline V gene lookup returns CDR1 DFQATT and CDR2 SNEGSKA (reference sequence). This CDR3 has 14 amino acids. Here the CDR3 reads CSARSGGPTDTQYF. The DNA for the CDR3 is TGCAGTGCCCGTAGCGGGGGACCCACAGATACGCAGTATTTT.

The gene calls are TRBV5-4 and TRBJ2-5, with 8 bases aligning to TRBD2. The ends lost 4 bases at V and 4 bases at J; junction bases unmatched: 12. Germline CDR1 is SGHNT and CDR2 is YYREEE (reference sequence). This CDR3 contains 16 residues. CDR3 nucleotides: TGTGCCAGCAGCGACGGTCCGGGGACTAGGGGAGAGACCCAGTACTTC. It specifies CASSDGPGTRGETQYF. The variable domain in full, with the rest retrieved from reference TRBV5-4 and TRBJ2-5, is ETGVTQSPTHLIKTRGQQVTLRCSSQSGHNTVSWYQQALGQGPQFIFQYYREEENGRGNFPPRFSGLQFPNYSSELNVNALELDDSALYLCASSDGPGTRGETQYFGPGTRLLVL.

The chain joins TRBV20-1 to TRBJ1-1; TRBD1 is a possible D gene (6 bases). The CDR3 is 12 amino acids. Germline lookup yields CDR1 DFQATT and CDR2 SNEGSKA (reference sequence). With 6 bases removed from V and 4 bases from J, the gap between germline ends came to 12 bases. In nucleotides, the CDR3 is TGCAGTGCCCGGGGGCCGGCCACTGAAGCTTTCTTT. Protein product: CSARGPATEAFF.

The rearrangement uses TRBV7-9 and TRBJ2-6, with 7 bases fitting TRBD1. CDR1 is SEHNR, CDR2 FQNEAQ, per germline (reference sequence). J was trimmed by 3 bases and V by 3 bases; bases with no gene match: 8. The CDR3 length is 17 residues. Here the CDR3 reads CASSFLGQAGGANVLTF. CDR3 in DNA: TGTGCCAGCAGCTTTCTAGGACAGGCCGGTGGGGCCAACGTCCTGACTTTC.

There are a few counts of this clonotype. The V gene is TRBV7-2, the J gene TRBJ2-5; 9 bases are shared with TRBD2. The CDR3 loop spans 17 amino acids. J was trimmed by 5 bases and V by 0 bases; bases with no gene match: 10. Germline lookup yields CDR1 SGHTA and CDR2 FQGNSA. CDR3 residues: CASSLAGTSLLRETQYF. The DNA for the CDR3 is TGTGCCAGCAGCTTAGCCGGGACTAGCCTCCTTAGGGAGACCCAGTACTTC.

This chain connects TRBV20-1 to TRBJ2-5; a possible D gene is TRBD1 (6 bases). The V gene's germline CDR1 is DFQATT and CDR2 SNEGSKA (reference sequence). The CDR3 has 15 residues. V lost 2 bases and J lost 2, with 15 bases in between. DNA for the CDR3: TGCAGTGCTAGACAGGGGAGCAGTCTTCAAGAGACCCAGTACTTC. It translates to CSARQGSSLQETQYF.

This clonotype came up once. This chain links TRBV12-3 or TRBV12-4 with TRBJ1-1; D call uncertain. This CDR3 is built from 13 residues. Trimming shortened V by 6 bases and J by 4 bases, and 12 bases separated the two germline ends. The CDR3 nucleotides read TGTGCCAGCAGCCGAAAGGGTAGCACTGAAGCTTTCTTT. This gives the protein CASSRKGSTEAFF.

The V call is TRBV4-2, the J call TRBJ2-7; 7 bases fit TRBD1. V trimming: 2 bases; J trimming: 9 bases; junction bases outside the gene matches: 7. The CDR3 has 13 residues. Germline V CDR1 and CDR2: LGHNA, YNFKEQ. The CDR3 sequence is CASSQNRGQAQYF. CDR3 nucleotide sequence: TGTGCCAGCAGCCAAAATAGGGGGCAGGCGCAGTACTTC.